This TCR beta chain appears in the sequencing data of a study of blood T cell repertoires in COVID-19. Sequencing was performed with immunoSEQ multiplex PCR; in TCRdb, only in-frame clones are kept and a portion is missing. The table lists about 110,000 clones, over 65% of them singletons. There are 13 residues in the CDR3. V trimming: 2 bases; J trimming: 3 bases; junction bases outside the gene matches: 1. The germline V gene encodes CDR1 SQVTM and CDR2 ANQGSEA. This chain uses TRBV29-1 with TRBJ2-5; TRBD2 matches at 9 bases. Input material: peripheral blood. The clonotype originates from a woman in her thirties or forties with acute or convalescent COVID-19. The CDR3 loop is CSVEIAGEETQYF. The CDR3, as DNA: TGCAGCGTTGAAATAGCGGGGGAAGAGACCCAGTACTTC.